The entry that follows covers one TCR beta chain sequence. Its antigen is unidentified. This record comes from a study of type 1 regulatory T cells. Study background: An in vitro protocol generated T-allo10, a Tr1-enriched, alloantigen-specific CD4 T cell product.

Graft donor-derived T-allo10 cells were described as host-alloantigen-specific, anergic, and alloantigen-specifically suppressive. Germline CDR1 is MNHEY and CDR2 is SVGEGT. The CDR3 sequence is 11 residues long. V lost 5 bases, J lost 3 bases, and 5 bases lay in between. TCRdb reprocessed the reads with MiXCR, giving one entry per CDR3 protein. Among 25,000 or so distinct CDR3 sequences, approximately 72% were seen once, and the ten largest hold around 14%. Sequenced material: cultured T cells, either the whole culture or a sorted T cell fraction (not recorded which). Indicated subset: Tr1-enriched cell product generated in vitro against host alloantigens. The rearrangement links TRBV6-2 or TRBV6-3 to TRBJ2-7; no reliable D call. The sequence derives from a human donor in good health. The CDR3 loop reads CASSEGYEQYF. CDR3 DNA: TGTGCCAGCAGTGAAGGCTACGAGCAGTACTTC.